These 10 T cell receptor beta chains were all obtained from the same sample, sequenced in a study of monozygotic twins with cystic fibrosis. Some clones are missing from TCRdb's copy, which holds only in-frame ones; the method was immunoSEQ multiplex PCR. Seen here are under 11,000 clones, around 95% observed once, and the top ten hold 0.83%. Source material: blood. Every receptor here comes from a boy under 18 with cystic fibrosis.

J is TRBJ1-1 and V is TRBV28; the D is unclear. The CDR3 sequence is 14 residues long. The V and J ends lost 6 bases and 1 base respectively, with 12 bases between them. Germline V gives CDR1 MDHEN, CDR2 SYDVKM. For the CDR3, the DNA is TGTGCCAGCAGGGGCCCCGGACGGAACACTGAAGCTTTCTTT. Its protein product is CASRGPGRNTEAFF.

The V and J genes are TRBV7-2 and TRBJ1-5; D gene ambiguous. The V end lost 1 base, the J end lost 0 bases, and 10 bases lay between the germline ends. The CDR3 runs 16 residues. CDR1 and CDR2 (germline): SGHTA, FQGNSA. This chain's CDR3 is CASSLVSGHSNQPQHF. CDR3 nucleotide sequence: TGTGCCAGCAGCTTAGTTAGCGGTCATAGCAATCAGCCCCAGCATTTT.

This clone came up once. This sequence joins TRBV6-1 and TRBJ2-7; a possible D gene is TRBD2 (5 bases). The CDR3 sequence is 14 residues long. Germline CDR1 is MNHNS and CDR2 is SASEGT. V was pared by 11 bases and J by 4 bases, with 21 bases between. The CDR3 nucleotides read TGTGCCTCCTCCGGGGTCCTAGGCAAATACGAGCAGTACTTC. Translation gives CASSGVLGKYEQYF.

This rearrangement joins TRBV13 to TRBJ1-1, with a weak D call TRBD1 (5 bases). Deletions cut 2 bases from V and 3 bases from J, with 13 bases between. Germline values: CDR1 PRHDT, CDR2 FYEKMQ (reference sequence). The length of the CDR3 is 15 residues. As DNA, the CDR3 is TGTGCCAGCAGCTTAAGGGGACTTAAGGACACTGAAGCTTTCTTT. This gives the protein CASSLRGLKDTEAFF.

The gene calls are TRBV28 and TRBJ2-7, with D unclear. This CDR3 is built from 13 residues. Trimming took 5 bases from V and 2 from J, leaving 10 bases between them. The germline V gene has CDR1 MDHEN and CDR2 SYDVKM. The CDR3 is CASSRTAPYEQYF. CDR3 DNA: TGTGCCAGCAGTCGGACGGCTCCCTACGAGCAGTACTTC.

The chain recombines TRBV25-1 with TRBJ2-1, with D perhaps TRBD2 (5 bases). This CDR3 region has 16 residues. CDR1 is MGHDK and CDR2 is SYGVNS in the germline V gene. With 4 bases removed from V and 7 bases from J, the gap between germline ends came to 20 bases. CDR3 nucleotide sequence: TGTGCCAGCAGTGCAAACCGGGCGCTAGCTGTAAATGAGCAGTTCTTC. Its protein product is CASSANRALAVNEQFF.

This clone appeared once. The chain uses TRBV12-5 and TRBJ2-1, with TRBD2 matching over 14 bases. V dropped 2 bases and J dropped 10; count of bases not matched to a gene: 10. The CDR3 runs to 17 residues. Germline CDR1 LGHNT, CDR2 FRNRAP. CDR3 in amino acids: CASGLRLAGGPGFEQFF. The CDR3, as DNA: TGTGCTAGTGGTTTGAGACTAGCGGGGGGGCCAGGGTTCGAGCAGTTCTTC.

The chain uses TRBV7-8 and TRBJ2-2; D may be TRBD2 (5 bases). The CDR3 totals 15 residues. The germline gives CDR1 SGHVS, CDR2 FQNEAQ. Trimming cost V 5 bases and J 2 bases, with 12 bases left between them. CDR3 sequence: CASSPGLGNTGELFF. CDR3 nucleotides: TGTGCCAGCAGCCCAGGACTCGGTAACACCGGGGAGCTGTTTTTT.

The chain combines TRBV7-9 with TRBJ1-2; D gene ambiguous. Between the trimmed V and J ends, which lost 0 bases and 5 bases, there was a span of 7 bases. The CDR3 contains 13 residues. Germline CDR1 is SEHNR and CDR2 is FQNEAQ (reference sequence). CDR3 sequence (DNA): TGTGCCAGCAGCTTAGCAAGAGAATATGGCTACACCTTC. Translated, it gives CASSLAREYGYTF.

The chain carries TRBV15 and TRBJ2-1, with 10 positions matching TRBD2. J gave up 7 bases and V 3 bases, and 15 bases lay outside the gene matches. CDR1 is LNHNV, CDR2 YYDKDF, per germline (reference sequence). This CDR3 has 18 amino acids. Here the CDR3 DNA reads TGTGCCACCAGCAGCCACTACATGGTTAGCGGGAGGACGAATGAGCAGTTCTTC. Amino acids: CATSSHYMVSGRTNEQFF.